This T cell receptor beta chain derives from a study of T cell changes during pregnancy in multiple sclerosis. The germline CDR1 and CDR2 sequences are LNHNV and YYDKDF (reference sequence). The V gene end was trimmed by 0 bases and the J gene end by 3 bases; junction bases not matched to a gene: 10. The CDR3 is made up of 18 amino acids. Assay used: immunoSEQ multiplex PCR; TCRdb lists only in-frame clones, some missing. Of some 71,000 clones in the sample, just over 90% are singletons; the top ten hold more than 1.2%. The chain links TRBV15 to TRBJ2-1; 8 nucleotides align to TRBD1. This sample comprised peripheral blood, obtained in the third trimester of pregnancy. The clonotype originates from a female donor with multiple sclerosis, enrolled in a pregnancy study. CDR3 region: CATSRDEQGAKIYNEQFF. In nucleotides, the CDR3 is TGTGCCACCAGCAGAGATGAGCAGGGGGCAAAGATCTACAATGAGCAGTTCTTC.